Each of the 20 T cell receptor beta chains below was sequenced from the same sample in a study of T cell responses to AZD1222 COVID-19 vaccine. The method was immunoSEQ multiplex PCR; TCRdb's version includes in-frame clones alone and lacks a portion of them. This table holds roughly 150,000 clones, approximately 88% found once. Sequenced here: peripheral blood, sampled 28 days after the second AZD1222 dose. These receptors were collected from an adult who received the AZD1222 COVID-19 vaccine.

V usage is TRBV6-4 and J usage is TRBJ2-1; 12 bases fit TRBD2. V trimming: 6 bases; J trimming: 6 bases; junction bases outside the gene matches: 6. The germline V gene encodes CDR1 MRHNA and CDR2 SNTAGT. This CDR3 has 15 amino acids. Here the CDR3 DNA reads TGTGCCAGCAGGCCTAGCGGGGGGGCCATCAATGAGCAGTTCTTC. It encodes CASRPSGGAINEQFF.

The rearrangement links TRBV30 to TRBJ1-4; D possibly corresponds to TRBD1 (5 bases). Trimming removed 0 bases from V and 7 bases from J, with 12 bases in between. The CDR3 covers 14 residues. Looked up from germline, CDR1 is GTSNPN and CDR2 is SVGIG (reference sequence). CDR3 sequence: CAWSVGPEVEKLFF. CDR3 bases: TGTGCCTGGAGTGTGGGACCGGAGGTTGAAAAACTGTTTTTT. Full variable domain (rest looked up from reference TRBV30 and TRBJ1-4): SQTIHQWPATLVQPVGSPLSLECTVEGTSNPNLYWYRQAAGRGLQLLFYSVGIGQISSEVPQNLSASRPQDRQFILSSKKLLLSDSGFYLCAWSVGPEVEKLFFGSGTQLSVL.

The genes are TRBV7-8 and TRBJ1-2; unclear D gene. Germline CDR1 SGHVS, CDR2 FQNEAQ. V was clipped by 8 bases and J by 5 bases, with 18 bases between them. The CDR3 consists of 14 residues. The CDR3 bases are TGTGCCAGCGCTCGGAGAAGGGAAGGGTATGGCTACACCTTC. Protein product: CASARRREGYGYTF.

The chain links TRBV3-1 (or the pseudogene TRBV3-2) to TRBJ1-2; D is uncertain. This CDR3 is 14 amino acids long. The germline V gene has CDR1 LGHDT and CDR2 YNNKEL (reference sequence). With 2 bases removed from V and 7 bases from J, the gap between germline ends came to 14 bases. Here the CDR3 reads CASSQRRQALGYTF. The CDR3 DNA reads TGTGCCAGCAGCCAACGTCGTCAGGCCCTTGGCTACACCTTC.

The J gene is TRBJ2-2, the V gene TRBV6-5; D not resolved. V was trimmed by 5 bases and J by 4 bases, leaving 8 bases between them. This CDR3 comprises 13 residues. Germline-derived CDR1 and CDR2 are MNHEY and SVGAGI. The CDR3 protein is CASSPRATGELFF. Here the CDR3 DNA reads TGTGCCAGCAGTCCTCGGGCCACCGGGGAGCTGTTTTTT.

The rearrangement joins TRBV7-9 to TRBJ1-2; TRBD1 matches 9 bases. The trim removed 4 bases at V and 7 bases at J, leaving 7 bases unmatched. The CDR3 is 14 amino acids. Germline CDR1 SEHNR, CDR2 FQNEAQ (reference sequence). CDR3 DNA sequence: TGTGCCAGCAGCTCAACCACAGGGGGCTCTGGCTACACCTTC. It specifies CASSSTTGGSGYTF. Looking up the rest from reference TRBV7-9 and TRBJ1-2 gives the full variable domain: DTGVSQNPRHKITKRGQNVTFRCDPISEHNRLYWYRQTLGQGPEFLTYFQNEAQLEKSRLLSDRFSAERPKGSFSTLEIQRTEQGDSAMYLCASSSTTGGSGYTFGSGTRLTVV.

The CDR3 region is CASSTTGTGELFF. The CDR3 nucleotides read TGTGCCAGCAGCACGACAGGGACCGGGGAGCTGTTTTTT. V gene TRBV4-2 combines with J gene TRBJ2-2; 7 bases are shared with TRBD1. Germline V gives CDR1 LGHNA, CDR2 YNFKEQ. The length of the CDR3 is 13 residues. Unmatched junction bases numbered 2, after V lost 5 bases and J lost 5 bases.

This clone was counted once. The chain employs TRBV3-1 (or the pseudogene TRBV3-2) and TRBJ2-2, with D uncertain. Trimming cost V 3 bases and J 2 bases, with 7 bases left between them. The germline V gene encodes CDR1 LGHDT and CDR2 YNNKEL (reference sequence). The CDR3 has 14 amino acids. CDR3 sequence: CASSHNRNTGELFF. The CDR3 bases are TGTGCCAGCAGCCATAATAGAAACACCGGGGAGCTGTTTTTT.

The V gene is TRBV6-2 or TRBV6-3, the J gene TRBJ1-2, with D maybe TRBD1 (5 bases). The germline gives CDR1 MNHEY, CDR2 SVGEGT. The CDR3 runs to 15 residues. Trimming pared 5 bases from V and 5 bases from J, leaving 18 bases between. CDR3 bases: TGTGCCAGCAGTGACCAGGGCCTCGGAGGATATGGCTACACCTTC. This sequence encodes CASSDQGLGGYGYTF.

This chain joins TRBV4-1 and TRBJ2-7; 7 bases agree with TRBD1. The CDR3 has 14 residues. Germline V gene sequence: CDR1 MGHRA, CDR2 YSYEKL. Trimming cost V 2 bases and J 2 bases; bases outside gene matches: 3. The CDR3 is CASSQKTGPYEQYF. In nucleotides, the CDR3 is TGCGCCAGCAGCCAAAAGACAGGGCCCTACGAGCAGTACTTC.

In nucleotides, the CDR3 is TGCGCCAGCAGCAAAAACAATGAGCAGTTCTTC. It is translated as CASSKNNEQFF. The V call is TRBV5-1, the J call TRBJ2-1, with no clear D. The V end was cut by 4 bases, the J end by 5 bases, with 4 bases between. The CDR3 has 11 amino acids. Germline V lookup: CDR1 SGHRS, CDR2 YFSETQ. Full variable domain (remainder filled in from reference TRBV5-1 and TRBJ2-1): KAGVTQTPRYLIKTRGQQVTLSCSPISGHRSVSWYQQTPGQGLQFLFEYFSETQRNKGNFPGRFSGRQFSNSRSEMNVSTLELGDSALYLCASSKNNEQFFGPGTRLTVL.

This chain uses TRBV9 with TRBJ1-2; perhaps TRBD1 as D (5 bases). The CDR3 has 14 residues. Trimming took off 4 bases at V and 2 bases at J, with 12 bases between the two ends. Germline assignment: CDR1 SGDLS and CDR2 YYNGEE. The CDR3 loop reads CASSSSRGNYGYTF. For the CDR3, the DNA is TGTGCCAGCAGCTCCTCCCGGGGGAACTATGGCTACACCTTC.

The chain recombines TRBV5-6 with TRBJ1-3; D call uncertain. Germline CDR1 reads SGHDT; CDR2 reads YYEEEE. The CDR3 consists of 12 residues. V gave up 4 bases and J gave up 4 bases, with 6 bases separating them. The DNA of the CDR3 is TGTGCCAGCAGCCGAATCGGAAACACCATATATTTT. Protein sequence: CASSRIGNTIYF.

This chain uses TRBV18 with TRBJ2-1; D is unresolved. Germline V gene lookup returns CDR1 KGHSH and CDR2 LQKENI. This CDR3 comprises 14 residues. Deletions cut 6 bases from V and 0 bases from J, with 9 bases between. The CDR3 coding sequence is TGTGCCAGCTCGGCGAGTAGCTCCTACAATGAGCAGTTCTTC. This codes for CASSASSSYNEQFF.

The rearrangement joins TRBV18 to TRBJ2-7, with 8 nucleotides matching TRBD1. This CDR3 is 16 amino acids long. V gave up 0 bases and J gave up 3 bases; unmatched junction bases: 7. The V gene's germline CDR1 is KGHSH and CDR2 LQKENI. As DNA, the CDR3 is TGTGCCAGCTCACCACCGCCGGACAGGGTGAACTACGAGCAGTACTTC. It yields the protein CASSPPPDRVNYEQYF.

The chain carries TRBV3-1 (or the pseudogene TRBV3-2) and TRBJ2-7, with a weak D call TRBD1 (6 bases). The V gene's germline CDR1 is LGHDT and CDR2 YNNKEL (reference sequence). This CDR3 contains 13 residues. The germline V and J ends were trimmed by 6 bases and 1 base, with 10 bases remaining between them. The DNA of the CDR3 is TGTGCCAGCAGAAACCAGGGGTCCTACGAGCAGTACTTC. Translating it yields CASRNQGSYEQYF.

V usage is TRBV7-2 and J usage is TRBJ2-7; D is perhaps TRBD2 (6 bases). The CDR3 runs 16 residues. Trimming removed 0 bases at V and 3 bases at J, with 15 bases between. The germline V gene has CDR1 SGHTA and CDR2 FQGNSA. Written as DNA, the CDR3 is TGTGCCAGCAGCTTAGCCGGTAGCGGAAGGAGCTACGAGCAGTACTTC. Protein sequence: CASSLAGSGRSYEQYF.

This clone was recorded only once. The chain carries TRBV11-2 and TRBJ2-7, with TRBD1 matching 10 bases. In germline, CDR1 is SGHAT, CDR2 FQNNGV. This CDR3 has 15 amino acids. Losses at the gene ends were 4 bases for V and 2 bases for J; bases not matched to a gene: 5. The CDR3 region is CASSYGQGVAYEQYF. CDR3 nucleotides: TGTGCCAGCAGCTACGGACAGGGGGTTGCCTACGAGCAGTACTTC.

The rearrangement joins TRBV9 to TRBJ1-5; a weak D match, TRBD1 (6 bases). CDR3 length: 14 amino acids. V was cut by 3 bases and J by 3 bases, with 10 bases left in between. From germline, CDR1 is SGDLS and CDR2 YYNGEE. The DNA for the CDR3 is TGTGCCAGCAGCGCTGGACAGCCCAATCAGCCCCAGCATTTT. It specifies CASSAGQPNQPQHF.

The chain combines TRBV27 with TRBJ2-7; D perhaps matches TRBD2 (5 bases). The CDR3 contains 15 residues. CDR1 is MNHEY, CDR2 SMNVEV, per germline (reference sequence). The V end was cut by 5 bases, the J end by 0 bases, with 14 bases between. The CDR3 DNA sequence: TGTGCCAGCAGTATCCGGTGGGAGCGCTCCTACGAGCAGTACTTC. Translation: CASSIRWERSYEQYF.